This T cell receptor (beta chain) was identified in a study of shared clonotypes between healthy human individuals (dated by TCRdb to about 2020). Regarding the research as a whole: The cohort comprised two women and a few men aged 18 to 49 years. Per donor, three plates each were used for CD4 naive and CD4 memory, two for CD8 naive, and one for CD8 memory. Each donor's leukapheresis produced roughly between roughly 0.9 and 9 billion PBMCs. To estimate repertoire size and how much clonotype sharing occurs between individuals, the study deeply sequenced the blood TCR repertoires of roughly 5 healthy adults. Different laboratories and diverse techniques were used to prepare libraries and sequence TCR repertoires, to increase sequencing depth and limit assay-specific biases.

The paper's findings and limits, for the study overall: Higher generation probabilities were observed for clonotypes shared by all four sorted-subset donors than for non-shared clonotypes. Because the study included only a small number of donors, the genetic and exposure-history diversity represented was limited. Rarefaction of sorted-subset datasets indicated incomplete sequencing despite the large sequencing depth. Based on pairwise subsampling, the degree of clonotype sharing among donors was expected to be affected by sequencing depth. Naive subsets generally had larger estimated clonotype richness than memory subsets did. Approximately 5% of naive CD4, more than 3% of naive CD8, about 2.4% of memory CD4, and 0.35% to 0.4% of memory CD8 clonotypes were shared across four donors. Sampling was restricted to blood, and TCR repertoires in tissues likely differ from the TCR repertoires found in blood.

Healthy HIV-negative adults with no recently reported acute infections or vaccinations were included as donors. Only Caucasian adults living in Nashville, Tennessee, USA were represented among the donors. CD4+ T cells were enriched through magnetic negative selection, after which naive cells were positively selected on CD45RA and the remaining negative fraction served as the memory subset. Blood was collected by leukapheresis, and PBMCs were isolated by Ficoll-Histopaque density gradient centrifugation and then cryopreserved in liquid nitrogen vapor phase. Analytical flow cytometry was used to check the purity and quantity of each magnetically sorted T cell population. Genomic DNA was isolated from every sorted fraction and measured by UV absorbance on a Nanodrop 2000c. Turning to this clone: The antigen this receptor binds is unknown. Nothing much larger sits one base from this clone, and base qualities are not available.

As encoded in the germline V gene, CDR1 is SGHRS while CDR2 is YFSETQ. The CDR3 spans 15 residues, from the cysteine through the phenylalanine. This entry keeps only the CDR3 DNA: 45 bases, framed from base 1. V lost 6 bases and J lost 5 bases, and the count of bases not matched to a germline gene is 10. Using the deep immunoSEQ assay, multiplex PCR amplified TCR CDR3 regions from genomic DNA. Extracted genomic DNA from each cell subset was spread evenly across all wells of several immunoSEQ 96-well plates, with each plate serving as a replicate. For sorted subsets, each replicate PCR was loaded with 200 ng genomic DNA, equivalent to 30,000 to 35,000 T cell genomes. Purified libraries were quantified with a Qubit 3.0 fluorometer, sized on a Bioanalyzer 2100, and re-quantified with the KAPA Library Quantification kit. Each immunoSEQ 96-well plate was sequenced on its own single-read 150-cycle Illumina NextSeq 550 flow cell. In the original analysis: Because only junctional sequences without quality scores were contained in the immunoSEQ output, filtering matching that applied to full-length reads could not be performed. To assign V/J genes and CDR3, sequences were annotated against IMGT germline references using PyIR, a Python wrapper for IgBLAST v1.9. Reads were filtered out if the reads had weak V/J assignments (E-value above 1e-6), no CDR3, stop codons, out-of-frame junctions, or ambiguous translated residues. A V3J clonotype was defined by an identical inferred V gene, J gene, and CDR3 amino acid sequence. The percentage overlap between two repertoires was calculated by dividing the number of shared unique clonotypes by the size of the smaller repertoire. Three approaches were used to assess repertoire richness: RTK rarefaction, the Chao1 estimator, and Recon v2.1 estimates of unobserved clonotypes. Generation probabilities were computed with OLGA for all TCRbeta clonotypes obtained by the gDNA method from several donors. In its TCRdb copy, this immuneACCESS table keeps in-frame sequences only and misses some clones. Where compared with another copy, unresolved V genes explain less than half of these, and the others have no known cause. V, J and clone size were drawn from that table, and D and trimming were deduced from the DNA. The sample contains around 990,000 clones, 70% to 80% of them found a single time. The leading ten clones occupy roughly 0.83% of the sample.

Rearrangement joined TRBV5-1 to TRBJ2-7; TRBD2 lines up with 11 middle nucleotides. This TCR derives from a man younger than 30 in good health. Some clones in this sample may be carry-over from other donors' samples. The specimen was memory CD4+ T cells from PBMCs. Interpreted using the paper, the cell subset or site label stands for: CD45RA-negative fraction. This receptor carries the CDR3 CASTAGTSGDDEQYF. In nucleotide form, the sequence is TGCGCCAGCACAGCCGGGACTAGCGGAGACGACGAGCAGTACTTC.